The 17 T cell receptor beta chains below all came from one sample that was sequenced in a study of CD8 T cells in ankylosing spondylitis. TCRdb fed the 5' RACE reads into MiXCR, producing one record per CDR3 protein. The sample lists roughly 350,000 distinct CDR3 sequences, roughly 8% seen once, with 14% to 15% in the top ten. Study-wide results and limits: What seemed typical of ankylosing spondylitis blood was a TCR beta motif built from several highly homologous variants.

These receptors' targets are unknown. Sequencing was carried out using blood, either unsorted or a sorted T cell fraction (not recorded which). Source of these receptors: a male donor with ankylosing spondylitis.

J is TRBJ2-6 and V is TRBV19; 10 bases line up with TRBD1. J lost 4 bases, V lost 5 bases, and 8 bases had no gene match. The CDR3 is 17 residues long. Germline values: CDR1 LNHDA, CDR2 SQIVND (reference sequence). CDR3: CASSARQGARGANVLTF. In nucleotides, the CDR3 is TGTGCCAGTAGTGCCCGACAGGGGGCAAGGGGGGCCAACGTCCTGACTTTC.

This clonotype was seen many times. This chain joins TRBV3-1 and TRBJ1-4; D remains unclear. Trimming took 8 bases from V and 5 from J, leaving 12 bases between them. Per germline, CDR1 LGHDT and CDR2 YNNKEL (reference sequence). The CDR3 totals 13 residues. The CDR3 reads CASLSSGNEKLFF. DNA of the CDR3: TGTGCCAGCCTTTCGTCCGGGAATGAAAAACTGTTTTTT.

CDR3 in DNA: TGTGCCAGCAGTTACAGAGGGACGGATTCCTACGAGCAGTACTTC. Its protein product is CASSYRGTDSYEQYF. The chain has TRBV6-5 and TRBJ2-7; the D gene could be TRBD1 or TRBD2 (5 bases each). V lost 2 bases and J 1 base, leaving 12 bases between the germline ends. This CDR3 is built from 15 residues. Germline CDR1 and CDR2: MNHEY and SVGAGI.

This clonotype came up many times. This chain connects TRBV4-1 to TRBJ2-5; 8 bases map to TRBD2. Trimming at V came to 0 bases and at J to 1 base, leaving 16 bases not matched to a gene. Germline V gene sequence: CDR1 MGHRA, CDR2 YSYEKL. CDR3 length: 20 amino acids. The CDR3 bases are TGCGCCAGCAGCCAAGACGGGGGCCTTACTAGCGGTGATCCCCAAGAGACCCAGTACTTC. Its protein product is CASSQDGGLTSGDPQETQYF.

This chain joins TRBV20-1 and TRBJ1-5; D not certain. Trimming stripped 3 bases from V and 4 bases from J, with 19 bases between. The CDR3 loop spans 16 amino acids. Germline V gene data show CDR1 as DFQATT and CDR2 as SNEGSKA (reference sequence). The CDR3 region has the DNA TGCAGTGCTAGGGAGTTGTATTACCCTGGAAATCAGCCCCAGCATTTT. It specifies CSARELYYPGNQPQHF.

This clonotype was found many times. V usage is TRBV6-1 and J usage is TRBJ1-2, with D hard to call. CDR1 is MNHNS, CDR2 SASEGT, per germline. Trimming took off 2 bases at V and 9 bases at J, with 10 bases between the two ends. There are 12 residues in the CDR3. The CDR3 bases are TGTGCCAGCAGTGAAATCCGAGACAGCTACACCTTC. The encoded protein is CASSEIRDSYTF.

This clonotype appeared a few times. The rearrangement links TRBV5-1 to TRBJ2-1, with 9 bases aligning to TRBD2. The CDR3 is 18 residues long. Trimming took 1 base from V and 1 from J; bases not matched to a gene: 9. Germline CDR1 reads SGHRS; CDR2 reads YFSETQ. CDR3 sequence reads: CASSLIAGGRESYNEQFF. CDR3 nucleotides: TGCGCCAGCAGCTTGATCGCGGGAGGGAGGGAATCCTACAATGAGCAGTTCTTC.

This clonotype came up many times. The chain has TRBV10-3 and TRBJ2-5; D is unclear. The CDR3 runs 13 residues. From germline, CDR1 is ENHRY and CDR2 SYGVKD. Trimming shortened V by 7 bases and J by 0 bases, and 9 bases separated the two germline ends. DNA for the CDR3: TGTGCCATCATGGCTAGGAACCAAGAGACCCAGTACTTC. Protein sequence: CAIMARNQETQYF.

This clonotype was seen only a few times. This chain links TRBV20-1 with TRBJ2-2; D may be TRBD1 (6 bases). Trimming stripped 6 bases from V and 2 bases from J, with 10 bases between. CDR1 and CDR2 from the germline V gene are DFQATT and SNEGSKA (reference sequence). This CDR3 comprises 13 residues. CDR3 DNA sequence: TGCAGTGCCAGGACAGTAAACACCGGGGAGCTGTTTTTT. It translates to CSARTVNTGELFF.

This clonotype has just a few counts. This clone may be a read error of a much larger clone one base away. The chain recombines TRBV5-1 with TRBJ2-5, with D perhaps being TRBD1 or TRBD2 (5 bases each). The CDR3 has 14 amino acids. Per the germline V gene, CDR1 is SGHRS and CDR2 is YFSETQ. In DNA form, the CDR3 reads TGCGCCAACAGCTTGGGGCTAGCTGGAGAGACCCAGTACTTC. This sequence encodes CANSLGLAGETQYF.

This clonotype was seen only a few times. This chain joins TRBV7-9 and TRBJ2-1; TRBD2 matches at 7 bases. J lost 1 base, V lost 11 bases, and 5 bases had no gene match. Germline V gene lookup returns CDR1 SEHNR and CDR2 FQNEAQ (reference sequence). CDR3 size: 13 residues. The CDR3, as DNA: TGTGCCGTCGCGGGGGAATCCTACAATGAGCAGTTCTTC. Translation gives CAVAGESYNEQFF.

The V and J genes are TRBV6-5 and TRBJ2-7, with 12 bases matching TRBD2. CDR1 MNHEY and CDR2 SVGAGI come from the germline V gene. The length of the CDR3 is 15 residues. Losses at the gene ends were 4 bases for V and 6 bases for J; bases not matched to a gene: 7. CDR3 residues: CASSSTSGGRREQYF. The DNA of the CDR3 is TGTGCCAGCAGTTCCACTAGCGGGGGGAGGCGCGAGCAGTACTTC.

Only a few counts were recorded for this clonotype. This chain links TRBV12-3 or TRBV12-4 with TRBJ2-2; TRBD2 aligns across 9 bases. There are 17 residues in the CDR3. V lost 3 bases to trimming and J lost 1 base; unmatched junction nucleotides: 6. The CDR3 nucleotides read TGTGCCAGCAGTTTTTCGACTAGCGGTGTGAACACCGGGGAGCTGTTTTTT. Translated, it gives CASSFSTSGVNTGELFF.

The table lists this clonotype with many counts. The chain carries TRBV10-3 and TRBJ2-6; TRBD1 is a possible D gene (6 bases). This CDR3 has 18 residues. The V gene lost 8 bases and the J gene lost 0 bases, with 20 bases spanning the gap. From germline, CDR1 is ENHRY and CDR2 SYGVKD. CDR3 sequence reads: CAIPSKRTVGSGANVLTF. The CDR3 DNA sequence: TGTGCCATCCCGAGTAAAAGGACAGTTGGCTCTGGGGCCAACGTCCTGACTTTC.

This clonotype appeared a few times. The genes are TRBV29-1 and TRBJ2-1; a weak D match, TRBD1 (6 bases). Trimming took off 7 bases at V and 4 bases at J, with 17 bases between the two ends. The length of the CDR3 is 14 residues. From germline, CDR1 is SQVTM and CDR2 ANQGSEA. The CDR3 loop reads CSGRDTRRYNEQFF. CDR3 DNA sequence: TGCAGCGGTAGGGACACTCGGCGGTACAATGAGCAGTTCTTC.

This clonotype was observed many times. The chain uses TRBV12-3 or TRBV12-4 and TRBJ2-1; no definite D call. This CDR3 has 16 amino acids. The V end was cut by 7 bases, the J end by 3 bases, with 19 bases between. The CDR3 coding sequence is TGTGCCAGCACCCGAAGGGATACCCACTACTACAATGAGCAGTTCTTC. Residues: CASTRRDTHYYNEQFF.

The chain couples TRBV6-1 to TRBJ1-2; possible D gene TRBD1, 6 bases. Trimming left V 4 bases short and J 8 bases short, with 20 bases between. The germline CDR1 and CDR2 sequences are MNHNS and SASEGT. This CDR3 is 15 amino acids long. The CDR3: CASSAPGVGAVGYTF. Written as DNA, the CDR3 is TGTGCCAGCAGTGCCCCCGGAGTGGGGGCAGTCGGCTACACCTTC.